These T cell receptor beta chains were read from a single sample in a study of T cell responses to AZD1222 COVID-19 vaccine. The assay was immunoSEQ multiplex PCR, and TCRdb's table has in-frame clones only and misses some. The sample yields 120,000 or so clones, roughly nine tenths seen once. The sequences come from peripheral blood, collected on day 0 of AZD1222 vaccination. Receptors were obtained from an adult in good health. Both conserved end residues are part of each CDR3. D genes are given only for firm matches. Only some rows state a clone size, as once, few, many or a class for expanded clones.

.,TRBJ2-1,TRBV18,.,CASSPRGYNEQFF,TGTGCCAGCTCACCGAGGGGGTACAATGAGCAGTTCTTC
.,TRBJ2-2,TRBV28,.,CASSLVGQVPGELFF,TGTGCCAGCAGTTTGGTGGGGCAGGTCCCCGGGGAGCTGTTTTTT
TRBD1,TRBJ1-2,TRBV6-6,.,CASSTDRGGDGYTF,TGTGCCAGCAGTACTGACAGGGGTGGGGATGGCTACACCTTC
TRBD1,TRBJ1-5,TRBV15,once,CATSRDMRGQGRGNQPQHF,TGTGCCACCAGCAGAGACATGAGGGGACAGGGGAGAGGAAATCAGCCCCAGCATTTT
.,TRBJ1-6,TRBV19,once,CASSIGADSPLHF,TGTGCCAGTAGTATAGGGGCCGACTCACCCCTCCACTTT
TRBD2,TRBJ2-1,TRBV7-6,.,CASSLLRGGFGEQFF,TGTGCCAGCAGCTTGCTGCGGGGGGGCTTTGGTGAGCAGTTCTTC
TRBD2,TRBJ2-3,TRBV7-6,.,CASSPFSGTTDTQYF,TGTGCCAGCAGTCCTTTTAGCGGGACCACAGATACGCAGTATTTT
.,TRBJ2-7,TRBV2,.,CASTPNGVRRDEQYF,TGTGCCAGCACCCCTAATGGTGTCAGGAGAGACGAGCAGTACTTC
TRBD2,TRBJ2-1,TRBV7-2,.,CASSLELAGGYNEQFF,TGTGCCAGCAGCTTAGAGCTAGCGGGGGGGTACAATGAGCAGTTCTTC
.,TRBJ1-5,TRBV20-1,.,CSASGEVDQPQHF,TGCAGTGCTAGTGGGGAGGTCGATCAGCCCCAGCATTTT
.,TRBJ1-1,TRBV15,.,CATSRAGGAGEAFF,TGTGCCACCAGCAGAGCGGGGGGGGCGGGTGAAGCTTTCTTT
.,TRBJ1-2,TRBV29-1,few,CSVDGGVTRYTF,TGCAGCGTTGACGGTGGAGTTACCCGCTACACCTTC
TRBD1,TRBJ1-1,TRBV19,.,CASSSANRGKYTEAFF,TGTGCCAGTAGTTCGGCAAACAGGGGAAAATACACTGAAGCTTTCTTT
.,TRBJ1-3,TRBV11-2,.,CASSLIGRRSGVDTIYF,TGTGCCAGCAGCTTAATAGGGAGGCGATCGGGAGTGGACACCATATATTTT
TRBD2,TRBJ2-5,TRBV10-2,.,CASREYSGRGLETQYF,TGCGCCAGCAGGGAATATAGCGGGAGAGGGTTGGAGACCCAGTACTTC
.,TRBJ1-3,TRBV3-1/TRBV3-2,.,CASSRKPDSGNTIYF,TGTGCCAGCAGCCGAAAACCGGACAGTGGAAACACCATATATTTT
.,TRBJ1-2,TRBV5-1,.,CASRRLEGVDGYTF,TGCGCCAGCAGGCGATTGGAGGGGGTGGATGGCTACACCTTC
.,TRBJ2-7,TRBV4-3,.,CASSQVAADEQYF,TGCGCCAGCAGCCAAGTCGCGGCCGACGAGCAGTACTTC
.,TRBJ2-6,TRBV2,.,CASSERWGSGANVLTF,TGTGCCAGCAGTGAACGTTGGGGCTCTGGGGCCAACGTCCTGACTTTC
.,TRBJ1-5,TRBV19,.,CASSPYGNQPQHF,TGTGCCAGTAGCCCCTACGGCAATCAGCCCCAGCATTTT
TRBD2,TRBJ2-1,TRBV5-1,.,CASSLIAGAGEQFF,TGCGCCAGCAGCTTGATAGCGGGAGCCGGTGAGCAGTTCTTC
TRBD1,TRBJ1-4,TRBV5-4,.,CASSAHGDRGEKLFF,TGTGCCAGCAGCGCCCACGGAGACAGGGGTGAAAAACTGTTTTTT
.,TRBJ1-2,TRBV18,.,CASSPRADTGYGYTF,TGTGCCAGCTCACCAAGGGCCGACACGGGCTATGGCTACACCTTC
TRBD1,TRBJ2-1,TRBV9,.,CASSVGQGAGEQFF,TGTGCCAGCAGCGTGGGGCAGGGGGCGGGTGAGCAGTTCTTC
.,TRBJ1-2,TRBV9,.,CASSVGGDYGYTF,TGTGCCAGCAGCGTAGGGGGTGACTATGGCTACACCTTC
.,TRBJ2-3,TRBV2,.,CASGRSGGPTDTQYF,TGTGCCAGCGGTCGCAGCGGAGGACCCACAGATACGCAGTATTTT
.,TRBJ1-2,TRBV5-5,.,CASSPDLGYTF,TGTGCCAGCAGCCCCGACTTGGGCTACACCTTC
TRBD1,TRBJ1-4,TRBV27,.,CASSFRGDRGGEKLFF,TGTGCCAGCAGTTTCCGAGGGGACAGGGGTGGAGAAAAACTGTTTTTT
.,TRBJ1-2,TRBV10-3,.,CAISDSLYGYTF,TGTGCCATCAGTGACAGCCTCTATGGCTACACCTTC
.,TRBJ1-1,TRBV23-1,.,CASSQSADLNTEAFF,TGCGCCAGCAGTCAATCGGCAGATTTGAACACTGAAGCTTTCTTT
.,TRBJ1-5,TRBV19,.,CASSSLDPQHF,TGTGCCAGTAGCTCCCTAGACCCCCAGCATTTT
TRBD1,TRBJ1-1,TRBV2,.,CASSGQGSNTEAFF,TGTGCCAGCAGTGGACAGGGGTCGAACACTGAAGCTTTCTTT
.,TRBJ1-1,TRBV18,.,CASSSGQNTEAFF,TGTGCCAGCTCCTCGGGACAAAACACTGAAGCTTTCTTT
TRBD1,TRBJ1-2,TRBV29-1,.,CSAGTDYGYTF,TGCAGCGCCGGGACAGATTATGGCTACACCTTC
TRBD2,TRBJ2-7,TRBV19,.,CASSMAPRGSSYEQYF,TGTGCCAGTAGTATGGCCCCCCGCGGGAGCTCCTACGAGCAGTACTTC
.,TRBJ1-3,TRBV5-6,.,CASSRRTVGNTIYF,TGTGCCAGCAGCCGTCGGACAGTTGGAAACACCATATATTTT
.,TRBJ2-6,TRBV7-2,few,CASSPEAGTGANVLTF,TGTGCCAGCAGCCCCGAGGCGGGGACTGGGGCCAACGTCCTGACTTTC
TRBD2,TRBJ2-1,TRBV28,.,CASSYPGLAGRGGQFF,TGTGCCAGCAGTTACCCCGGACTAGCCGGACGGGGGGGCCAGTTCTTC
TRBD2,TRBJ2-3,TRBV7-3,.,CASSLTPGLAGGPTDTQYF,TGTGCCAGCAGCTTAACCCCCGGACTAGCGGGGGGGCCGACAGATACGCAGTATTTT
.,TRBJ2-3,TRBV3-1/TRBV3-2,.,CASSPGTKSTDTQYF,TGTGCCAGCAGCCCCGGGACCAAAAGCACAGATACGCAGTATTTT
TRBD1,TRBJ1-6,TRBV30,few,CAWSDRQGVYSPLHF,TGTGCCTGGAGTGACCGACAGGGGGTATATTCACCCCTCCACTTT
.,TRBJ2-7,TRBV6-5,.,CASRGDNHEQYF,TGTGCCAGCAGAGGGGACAACCACGAGCAGTACTTC
TRBD2,TRBJ2-1,TRBV18,.,CASSPLGSGGLSYNEQFF,TGTGCCAGCTCACCTTTGGGGAGCGGGGGGCTCTCCTACAATGAGCAGTTCTTC
TRBD2,TRBJ2-1,TRBV15,few,CATSIRLAGANEQFF,TGTGCCACCAGCATTAGACTAGCGGGAGCAAATGAGCAGTTCTTC
TRBD1,TRBJ1-4,TRBV18,.,CASSPGRQGAIKLFF,TGTGCCAGCTCCCCCGGAAGGCAGGGGGCGATTAAACTGTTTTTT
.,TRBJ2-6,TRBV29-1,few,CSVSAGTNGANVLTF,TGCAGCGTTTCGGCAGGGACAAATGGGGCCAACGTCCTGACTTTC
.,TRBJ2-3,TRBV7-8,.,CASSLEENGITDTQYF,TGTGCCAGCAGCTTAGAAGAAAACGGGATCACAGATACGCAGTATTTT
.,TRBJ2-5,TRBV7-2,.,CASSLANYQETQYF,TGTGCCAGCAGCTTAGCGAATTACCAAGAGACCCAGTACTTC
.,TRBJ2-7,TRBV6-5,.,CASSYGAGGGQYF,TGTGCCAGCAGTTACGGGGCTGGAGGCGGCCAGTACTTC
TRBD1,TRBJ2-7,TRBV10-2,.,CASGVNRGYEQYF,TGCGCCAGCGGGGTTAACAGGGGGTACGAGCAGTACTTC
.,TRBJ1-3,TRBV7-2,few,CASSQVGGAFGNTIYF,TGTGCCAGCAGCCAGGTGGGGGGCGCGTTTGGAAACACCATATATTTT
.,TRBJ2-2,TRBV6-1,.,CASSELTGSGELFF,TGTGCCAGCAGTGAATTGACGGGGAGCGGGGAGCTGTTTTTT
.,TRBJ1-1,TRBV29-1,.,CSAKDTEAFF,TGCAGCGCTAAGGACACTGAAGCTTTCTTT
.,TRBJ1-6,TRBV6-4,.,CASSDSGLYNSPLHF,TGTGCCAGCAGTGACTCGGGGTTGTATAATTCACCCCTCCACTTT
.,TRBJ1-2,TRBV14,.,CASSPSGQGPSYGYTF,TGTGCCAGCAGCCCGAGCGGCCAGGGCCCTTCCTATGGCTACACCTTC